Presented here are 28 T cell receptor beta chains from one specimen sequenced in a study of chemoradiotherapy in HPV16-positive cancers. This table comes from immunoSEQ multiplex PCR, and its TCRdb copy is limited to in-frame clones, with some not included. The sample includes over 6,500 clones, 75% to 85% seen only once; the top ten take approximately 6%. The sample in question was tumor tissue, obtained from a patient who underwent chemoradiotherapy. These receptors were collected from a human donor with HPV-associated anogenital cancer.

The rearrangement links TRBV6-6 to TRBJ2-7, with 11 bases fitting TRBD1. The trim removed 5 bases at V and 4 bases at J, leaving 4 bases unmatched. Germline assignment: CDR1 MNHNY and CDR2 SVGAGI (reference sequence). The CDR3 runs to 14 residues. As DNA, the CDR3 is TGTGCCAGCAGTCGGACAGGGGGCGGGTACGAGCAGTACTTC. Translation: CASSRTGGGYEQYF.

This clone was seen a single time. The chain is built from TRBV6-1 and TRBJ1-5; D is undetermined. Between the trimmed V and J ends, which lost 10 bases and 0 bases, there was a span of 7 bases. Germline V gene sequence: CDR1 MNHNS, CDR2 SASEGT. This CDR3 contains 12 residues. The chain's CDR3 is CATAYSNQPQHF. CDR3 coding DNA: TGTGCCACCGCTTATAGCAATCAGCCCCAGCATTTT.

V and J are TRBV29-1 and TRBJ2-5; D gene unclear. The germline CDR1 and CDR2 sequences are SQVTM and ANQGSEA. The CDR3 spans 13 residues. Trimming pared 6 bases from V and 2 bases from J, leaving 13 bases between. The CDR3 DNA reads TGCAGCGTAGTAGGGCAGTTGCAAGAGACCCAGTACTTC. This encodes CSVVGQLQETQYF.

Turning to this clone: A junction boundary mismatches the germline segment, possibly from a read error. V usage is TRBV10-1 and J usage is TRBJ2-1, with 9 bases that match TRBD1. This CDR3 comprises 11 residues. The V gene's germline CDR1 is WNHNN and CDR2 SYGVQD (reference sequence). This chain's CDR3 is CASSSGTGMIF. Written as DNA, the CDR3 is TGCGCCAGCAGTTCCGGGACAGGGATGATCTTC.

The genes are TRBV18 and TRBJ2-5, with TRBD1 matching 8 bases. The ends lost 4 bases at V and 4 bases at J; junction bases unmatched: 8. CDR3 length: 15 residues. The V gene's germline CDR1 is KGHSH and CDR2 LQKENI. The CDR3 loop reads CASSQNAGQGETQYF. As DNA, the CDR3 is TGTGCCAGCTCACAAAACGCTGGACAGGGAGAGACCCAGTACTTC.

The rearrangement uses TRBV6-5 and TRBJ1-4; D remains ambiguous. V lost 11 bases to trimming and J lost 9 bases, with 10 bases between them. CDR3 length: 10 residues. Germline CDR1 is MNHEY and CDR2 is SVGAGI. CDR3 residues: CAAGAQKLFF. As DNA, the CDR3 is TGTGCCGCGGGTGCTCAAAAACTGTTTTTT.

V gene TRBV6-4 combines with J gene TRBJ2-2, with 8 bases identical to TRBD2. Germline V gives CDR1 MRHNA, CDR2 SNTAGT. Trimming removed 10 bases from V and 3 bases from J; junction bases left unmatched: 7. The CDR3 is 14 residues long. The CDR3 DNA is TGTGCCACGAGAAGCGGGGGAGACACCGGGGAGCTGTTTTTT. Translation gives CATRSGGDTGELFF.

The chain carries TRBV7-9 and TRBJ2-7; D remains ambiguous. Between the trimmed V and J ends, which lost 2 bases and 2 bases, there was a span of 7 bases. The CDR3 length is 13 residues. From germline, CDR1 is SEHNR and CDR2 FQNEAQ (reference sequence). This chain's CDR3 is CASSLNPTYEQYF. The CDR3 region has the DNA TGTGCCAGCAGCTTAAATCCAACCTACGAGCAGTACTTC.

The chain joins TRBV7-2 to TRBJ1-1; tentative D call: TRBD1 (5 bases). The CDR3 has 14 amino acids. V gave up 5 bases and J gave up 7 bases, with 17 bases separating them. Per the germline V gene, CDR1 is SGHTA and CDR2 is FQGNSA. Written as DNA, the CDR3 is TGTGCCAGCAGCCTTACCGTGTGGAGGGGTGAAGCTTTCTTT. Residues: CASSLTVWRGEAFF.

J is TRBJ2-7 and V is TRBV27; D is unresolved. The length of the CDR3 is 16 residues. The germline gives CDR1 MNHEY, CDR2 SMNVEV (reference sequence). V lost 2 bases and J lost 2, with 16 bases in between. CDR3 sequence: CASSLGQDVTTYEQYF. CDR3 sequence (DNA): TGTGCCAGCAGTTTAGGGCAGGACGTCACTACCTACGAGCAGTACTTC.

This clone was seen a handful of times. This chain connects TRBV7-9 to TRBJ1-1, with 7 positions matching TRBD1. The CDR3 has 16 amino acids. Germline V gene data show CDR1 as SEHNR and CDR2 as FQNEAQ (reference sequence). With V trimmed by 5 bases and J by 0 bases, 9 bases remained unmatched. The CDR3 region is CASSPIGQAMNTEAFF. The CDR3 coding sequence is TGTGCCAGCAGCCCCATCGGACAGGCGATGAACACTGAAGCTTTCTTT.

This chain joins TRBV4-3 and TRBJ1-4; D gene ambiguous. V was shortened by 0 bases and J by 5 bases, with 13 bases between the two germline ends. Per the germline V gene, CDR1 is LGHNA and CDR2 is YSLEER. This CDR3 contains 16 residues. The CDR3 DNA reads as TGCGCCAGCAGCCAAGATTTCGGGCAGGTGAATGAAAAACTGTTTTTT. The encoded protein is CASSQDFGQVNEKLFF.

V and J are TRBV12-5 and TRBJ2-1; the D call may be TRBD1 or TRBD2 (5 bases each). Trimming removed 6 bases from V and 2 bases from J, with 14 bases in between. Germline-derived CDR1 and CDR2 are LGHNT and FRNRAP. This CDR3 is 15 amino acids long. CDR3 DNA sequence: TGTGCTAGTGGACCACGGGGCGCAACCTACAATGAGCAGTTCTTC. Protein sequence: CASGPRGATYNEQFF.

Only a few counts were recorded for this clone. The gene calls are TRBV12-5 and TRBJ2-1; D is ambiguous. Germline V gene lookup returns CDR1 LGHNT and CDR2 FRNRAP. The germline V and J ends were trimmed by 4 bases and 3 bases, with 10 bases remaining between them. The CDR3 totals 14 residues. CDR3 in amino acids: CASGSSSYYNEQFF. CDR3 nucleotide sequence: TGTGCTAGTGGTTCCTCTTCCTACTACAATGAGCAGTTCTTC.

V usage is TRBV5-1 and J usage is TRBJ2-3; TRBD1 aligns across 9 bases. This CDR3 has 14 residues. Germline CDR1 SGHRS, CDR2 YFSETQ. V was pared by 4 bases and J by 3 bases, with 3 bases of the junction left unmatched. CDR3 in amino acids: CASSLGTGTDTQYF. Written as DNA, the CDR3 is TGCGCCAGCAGCCTAGGGACAGGGACAGATACGCAGTATTTT.

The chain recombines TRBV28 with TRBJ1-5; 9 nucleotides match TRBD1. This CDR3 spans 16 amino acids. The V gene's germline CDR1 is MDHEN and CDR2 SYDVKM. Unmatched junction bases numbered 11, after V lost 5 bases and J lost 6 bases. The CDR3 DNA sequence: TGTGCCAGCAGTCCCGGGGGACAGGGCAAGGTTCAGCCCCAGCATTTT. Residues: CASSPGGQGKVQPQHF. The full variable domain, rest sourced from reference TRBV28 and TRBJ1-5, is DVKVTQSSRYLVKRTGEKVFLECVQDMDHENMFWYRQDPGLGLRLIYFSYDVKMKEKGDIPEGYSVSREKKERFSLILESASTNQTSMYLCASSPGGQGKVQPQHFGDGTRLSIL.

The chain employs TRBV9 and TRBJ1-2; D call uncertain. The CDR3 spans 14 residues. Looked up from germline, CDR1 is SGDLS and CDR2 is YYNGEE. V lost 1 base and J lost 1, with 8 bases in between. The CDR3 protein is CASSVSDGNYGYTF. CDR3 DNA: TGTGCCAGCAGCGTAAGCGACGGTAACTATGGCTACACCTTC.

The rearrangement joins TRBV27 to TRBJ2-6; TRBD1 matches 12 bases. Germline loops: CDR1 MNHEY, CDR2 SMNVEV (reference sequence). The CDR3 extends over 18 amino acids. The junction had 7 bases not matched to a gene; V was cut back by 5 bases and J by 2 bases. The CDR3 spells CASSLAGQGAPGANVLTF. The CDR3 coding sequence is TGTGCCAGCAGTCTCGCGGGACAGGGGGCGCCTGGGGCCAACGTCCTGACTTTC. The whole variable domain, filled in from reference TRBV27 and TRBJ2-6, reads EAQVTQNPRYLITVTGKKLTVTCSQNMNHEYMSWYRQDPGLGLRQIYYSMNVEVTDKGDVPEGYKVSRKEKRNFPLILESPSPNQTSLYFCASSLAGQGAPGANVLTFGAGSRLTVL.

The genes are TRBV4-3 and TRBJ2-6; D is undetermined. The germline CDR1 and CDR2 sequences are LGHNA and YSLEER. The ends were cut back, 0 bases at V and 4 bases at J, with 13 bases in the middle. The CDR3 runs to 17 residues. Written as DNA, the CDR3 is TGCGCCAGCAGCCAAGAGTTCGATAGATCGGGGGCCAACGTCCTGACTTTC. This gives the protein CASSQEFDRSGANVLTF.

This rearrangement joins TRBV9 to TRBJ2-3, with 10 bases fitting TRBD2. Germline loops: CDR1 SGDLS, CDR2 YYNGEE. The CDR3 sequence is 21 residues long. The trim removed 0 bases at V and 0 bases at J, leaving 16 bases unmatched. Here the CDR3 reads CASSVDPGLAGALESTDTQYF. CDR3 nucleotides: TGTGCCAGCAGCGTAGATCCGGGGCTAGCGGGGGCCTTAGAGAGCACAGATACGCAGTATTTT.

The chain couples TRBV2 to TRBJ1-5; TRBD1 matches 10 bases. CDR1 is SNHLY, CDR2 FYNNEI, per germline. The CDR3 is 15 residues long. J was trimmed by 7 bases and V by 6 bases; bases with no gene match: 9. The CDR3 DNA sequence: TGTGCCAGCAGACGAGGACAGGGGGGTCCCCAGCCCCAGCATTTT. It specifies CASRRGQGGPQPQHF.

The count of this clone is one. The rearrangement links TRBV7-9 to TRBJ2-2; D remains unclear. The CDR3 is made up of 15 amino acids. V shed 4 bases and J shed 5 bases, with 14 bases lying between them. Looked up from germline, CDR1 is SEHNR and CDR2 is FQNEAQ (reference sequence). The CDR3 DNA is TGTGCCAGCAGCTCCCCCGGGCTTGAAACCGGGGAGCTGTTTTTT. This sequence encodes CASSSPGLETGELFF.

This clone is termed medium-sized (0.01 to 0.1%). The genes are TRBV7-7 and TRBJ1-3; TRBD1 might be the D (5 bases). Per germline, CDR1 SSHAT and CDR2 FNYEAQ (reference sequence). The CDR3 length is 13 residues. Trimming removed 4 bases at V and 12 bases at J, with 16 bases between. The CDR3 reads CASSSTFGTDIYF. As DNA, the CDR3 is TGTGCCAGCAGCTCTACCTTCGGGACGGACATATATTTT. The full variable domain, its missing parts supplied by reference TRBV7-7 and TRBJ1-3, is GAGVSQSPRYKVTKRGQDVTLRCDPISSHATLYWYQQALGQGPEFLTYFNYEAQPDKSGLPSDRFSAERPEGSISTLTIQRTEQRDSAMYRCASSSTFGTDIYFGEGSWLTVV.

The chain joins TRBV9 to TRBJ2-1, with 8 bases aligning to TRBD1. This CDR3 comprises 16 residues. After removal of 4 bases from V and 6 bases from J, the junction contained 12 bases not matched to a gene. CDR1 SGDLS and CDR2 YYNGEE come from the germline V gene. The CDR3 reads CASSKWTGNEGNEQFF. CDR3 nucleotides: TGTGCCAGCAGCAAATGGACAGGGAACGAGGGCAATGAGCAGTTCTTC.

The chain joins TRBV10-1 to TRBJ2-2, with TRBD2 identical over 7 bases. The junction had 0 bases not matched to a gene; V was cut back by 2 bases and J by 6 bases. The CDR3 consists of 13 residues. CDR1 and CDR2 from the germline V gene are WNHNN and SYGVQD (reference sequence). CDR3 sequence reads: CASSERGAGELFF. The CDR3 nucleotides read TGCGCCAGCAGTGAGCGGGGGGCCGGGGAGCTGTTTTTT.

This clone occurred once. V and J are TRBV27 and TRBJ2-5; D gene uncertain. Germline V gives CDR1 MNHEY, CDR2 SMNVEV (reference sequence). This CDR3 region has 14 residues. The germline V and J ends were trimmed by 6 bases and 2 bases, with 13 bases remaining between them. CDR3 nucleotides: TGTGCCAGCAGGACTCGCCTAGGTCAAGAGACCCAGTACTTC. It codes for CASRTRLGQETQYF.

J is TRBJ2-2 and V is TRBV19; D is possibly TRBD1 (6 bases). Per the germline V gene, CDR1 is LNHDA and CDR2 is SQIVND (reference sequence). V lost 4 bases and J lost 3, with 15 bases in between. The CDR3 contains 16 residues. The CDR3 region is CASSTGAAGYTGELFF. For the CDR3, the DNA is TGTGCCAGTAGTACAGGGGCGGCGGGTTACACCGGGGAGCTGTTTTTT.

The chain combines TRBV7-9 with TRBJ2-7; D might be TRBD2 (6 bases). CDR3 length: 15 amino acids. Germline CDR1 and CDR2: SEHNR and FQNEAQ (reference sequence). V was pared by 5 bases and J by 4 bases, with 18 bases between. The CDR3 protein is CASSTTISGLYEQYF. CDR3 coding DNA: TGTGCCAGCAGCACTACAATTAGCGGACTATACGAGCAGTACTTC.